This is a list of T cell receptor beta chains from one sample in a study of blood T cells in healthy people across ages. TCRdb independently ran MiXCR on the 5' RACE reads; one entry per CDR3 protein. The data hold around 870,000 distinct CDR3 sequences, with 29% observed a single time. What was sequenced was blood. The source of these receptors is an elderly woman in good health. Each CDR3 is given without its conserved first and last residue. Clone size is shown for a subset of rows, as once, few, many or a class of expanded clone.

len: 14; v_gene: TRBV18; abundance: NA; CDR3aa: ASSPRPGTAPHEQF
len: 7; v_gene: TRBV30; abundance: NA; CDR3aa: AWIRGYT
len: 11; v_gene: TRBV21-1; abundance: NA; CDR3aa: ASTKGEIYEQY
len: 15; v_gene: TRBV6-2/TRBV6-3; abundance: many; CDR3aa: ASSYRRGQGENTEAF
len: 12; v_gene: TRBV20-1; abundance: NA; CDR3aa: SARRTGNWSPLH
len: 15; v_gene: TRBV6-1; abundance: few; CDR3aa: ASQKSLGRGLTGELF
len: 13; v_gene: TRBV4-3; abundance: many; CDR3aa: ASSQDGGPSYEQY
len: 12; v_gene: TRBV7-9; abundance: many; CDR3aa: ASSPSTSYNEQF
len: 13; v_gene: TRBV6-1; abundance: many; CDR3aa: ASGTWGAGANVLT
len: 11; v_gene: TRBV3-1; abundance: many; CDR3aa: ASSANGLYGYT